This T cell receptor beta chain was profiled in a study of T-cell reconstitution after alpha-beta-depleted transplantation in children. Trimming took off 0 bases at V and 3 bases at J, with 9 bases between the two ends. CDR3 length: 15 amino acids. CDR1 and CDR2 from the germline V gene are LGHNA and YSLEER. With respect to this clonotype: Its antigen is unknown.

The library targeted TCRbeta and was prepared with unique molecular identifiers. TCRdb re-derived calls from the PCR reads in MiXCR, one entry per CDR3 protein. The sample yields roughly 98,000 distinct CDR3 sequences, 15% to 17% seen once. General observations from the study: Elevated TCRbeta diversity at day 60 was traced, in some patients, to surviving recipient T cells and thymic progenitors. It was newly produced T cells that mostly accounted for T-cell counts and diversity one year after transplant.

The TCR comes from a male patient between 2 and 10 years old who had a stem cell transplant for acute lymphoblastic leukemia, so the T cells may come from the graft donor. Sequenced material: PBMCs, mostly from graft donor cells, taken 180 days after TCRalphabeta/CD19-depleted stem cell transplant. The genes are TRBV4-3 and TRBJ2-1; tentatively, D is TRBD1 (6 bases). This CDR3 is CASSQEGAGYNEQFF. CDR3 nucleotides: TGCGCCAGCAGCCAAGAGGGGGCGGGCTACAATGAGCAGTTCTTC.